This T cell receptor beta chain was recovered during a study of blood T cells in healthy people across ages. As to this clonotype: Its antigen is not known.

Primers used in a second PCR of about 7 to 12 cycles were a sample-barcoded 5' primer and a J-beta primer mix. A template-switch adaptor with 12 random nucleotides tagged each cDNA molecule. TCRdb recomputed calls from the 5' RACE reads with MiXCR, one row per CDR3 protein. The table shows more than 700,000 distinct CDR3 sequences, with roughly 50% occurring only once. Notes on the study in general: Aged donors had fewer naive CD4+ cells and lower diversity than long-lived donors. For the donors, CMV status was unknown and possibly confounded expanded clonotype changes.

Per sample, no less than 5 micrograms of total RNA were extracted. The sample was blood. The sequence was obtained from a man older than 75 in good health.

The CDR3 DNA reads TGTGCCAGCAAGGGACCGCAAGATTACAATGAGCAGTTCTTC. Translated: CASKGPQDYNEQFF. The chain combines TRBV25-1 with TRBJ2-1, with D perhaps TRBD1 or TRBD2 (5 bases each). Trimming took 7 bases from V and 4 from J, leaving 14 bases between them. Germline V CDR1 and CDR2: MGHDK, SYGVNS. The CDR3 totals 14 residues.